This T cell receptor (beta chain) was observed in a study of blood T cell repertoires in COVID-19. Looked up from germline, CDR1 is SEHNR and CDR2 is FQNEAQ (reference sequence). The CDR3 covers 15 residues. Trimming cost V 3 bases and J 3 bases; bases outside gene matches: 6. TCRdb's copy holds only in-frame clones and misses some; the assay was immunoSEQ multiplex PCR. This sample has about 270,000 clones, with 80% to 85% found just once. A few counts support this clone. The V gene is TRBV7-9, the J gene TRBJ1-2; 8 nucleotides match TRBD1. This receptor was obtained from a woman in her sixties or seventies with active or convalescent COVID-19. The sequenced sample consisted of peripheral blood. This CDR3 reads CASSLGTGGDYGYTF. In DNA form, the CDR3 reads TGTGCCAGCAGCTTGGGGACAGGCGGGGACTATGGCTACACCTTC.